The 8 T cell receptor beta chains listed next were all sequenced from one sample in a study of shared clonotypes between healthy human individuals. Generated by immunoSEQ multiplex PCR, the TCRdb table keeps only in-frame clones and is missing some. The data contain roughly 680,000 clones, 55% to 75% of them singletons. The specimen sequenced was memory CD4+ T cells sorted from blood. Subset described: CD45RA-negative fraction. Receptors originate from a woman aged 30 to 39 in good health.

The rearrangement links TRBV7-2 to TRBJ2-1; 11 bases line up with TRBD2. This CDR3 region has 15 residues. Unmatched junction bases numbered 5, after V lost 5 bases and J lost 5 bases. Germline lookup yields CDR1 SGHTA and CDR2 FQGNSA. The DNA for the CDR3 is TGTGCCAGCAGCCAGGGACTAGCGGCGAACAATGAGCAGTTCTTC. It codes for CASSQGLAANNEQFF.

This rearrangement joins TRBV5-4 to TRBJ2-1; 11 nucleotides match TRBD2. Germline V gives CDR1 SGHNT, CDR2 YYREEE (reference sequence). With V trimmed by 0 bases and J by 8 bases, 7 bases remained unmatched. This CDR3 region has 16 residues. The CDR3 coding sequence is TGTGCCAGCAGCTTGGCCCTAGCGGGAGGCTGGGATGAGCAGTTCTTC. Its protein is CASSLALAGGWDEQFF.

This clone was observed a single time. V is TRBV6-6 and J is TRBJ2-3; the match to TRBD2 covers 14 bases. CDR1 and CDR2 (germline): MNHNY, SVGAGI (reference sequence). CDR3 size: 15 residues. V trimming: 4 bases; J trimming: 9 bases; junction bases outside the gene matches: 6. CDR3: CASSSSGTSGRTQYF. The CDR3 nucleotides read TGTGCCAGCAGTTCCTCCGGGACTAGCGGGAGAACGCAGTATTTT.

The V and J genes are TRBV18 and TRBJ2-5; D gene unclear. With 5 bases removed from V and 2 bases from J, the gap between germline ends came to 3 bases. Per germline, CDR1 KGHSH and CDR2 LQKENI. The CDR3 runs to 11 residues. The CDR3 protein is CASSKQETQYF. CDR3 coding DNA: TGTGCCAGCTCAAAACAAGAGACCCAGTACTTC.

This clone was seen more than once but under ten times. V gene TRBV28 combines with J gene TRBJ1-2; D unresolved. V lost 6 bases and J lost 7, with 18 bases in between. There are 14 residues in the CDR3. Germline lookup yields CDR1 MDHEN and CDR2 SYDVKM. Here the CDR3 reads CASRDGRGRGGYTF. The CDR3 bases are TGTGCCAGCAGAGATGGACGAGGACGGGGTGGCTACACCTTC.

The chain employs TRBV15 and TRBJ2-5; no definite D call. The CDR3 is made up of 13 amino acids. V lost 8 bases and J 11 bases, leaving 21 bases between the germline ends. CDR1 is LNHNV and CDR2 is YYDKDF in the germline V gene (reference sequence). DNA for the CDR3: TGTGCCACCCCGGTCCGGCTAGTGGAAGAGCAGTACTTC. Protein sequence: CATPVRLVEEQYF.

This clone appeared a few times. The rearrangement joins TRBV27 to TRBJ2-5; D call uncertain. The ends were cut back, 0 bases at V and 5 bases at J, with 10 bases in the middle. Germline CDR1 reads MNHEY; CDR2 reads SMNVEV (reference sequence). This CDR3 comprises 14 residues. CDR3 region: CASSLSRLVETQYF. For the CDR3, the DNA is TGTGCCAGCAGTTTATCTAGGTTGGTCGAGACCCAGTACTTC.

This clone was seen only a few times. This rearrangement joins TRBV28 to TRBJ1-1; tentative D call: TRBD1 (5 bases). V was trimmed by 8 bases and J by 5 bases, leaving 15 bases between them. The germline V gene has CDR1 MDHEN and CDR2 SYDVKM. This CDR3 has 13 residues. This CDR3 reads CASRYQGGTEAFF. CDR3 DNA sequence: TGTGCCAGCCGCTATCAGGGTGGGACTGAAGCTTTCTTT.